This is a list of T cell receptor beta chains from one sample in a study of blood T cell repertoires in COVID-19. TCRdb's copy holds only in-frame clones and misses some; the assay was immunoSEQ multiplex PCR. Of fewer than 300,000 clones listed, less than 90% are singletons. Material for sequencing was peripheral blood. The receptors originated from a woman under 40 with COVID-19, enrolled during active disease. The CDR3 runs from the conserved cysteine through the conserved F or W. The order of the fields is J gene, clone size, V gene, D gene, CDR3 protein, CDR3 DNA. The D gene is left open where the match is weak. Clone size is shown for a subset of rows, as once, few, many or a class of expanded clone.

TRBJ2-2,-,TRBV7-9,-,CASSLADRNTGELFF,TGTGCCAGCAGCTTAGCGGACAGGAACACCGGGGAGCTGTTTTTT
TRBJ1-1,few,TRBV5-6,-,CASSLKRIALNTEAFF,TGTGCCAGCAGCTTGAAGCGCATAGCCCTGAACACTGAAGCTTTCTTT
TRBJ2-2,-,TRBV18,TRBD2,CASSPKRGVNTGELFF,TGTGCCAGCTCACCAAAGCGGGGGGTGAACACCGGGGAGCTGTTTTTT
TRBJ1-6,-,TRBV30,-,CAWSLMSSANYNSPLHF,TGTGCCTGGTCCCTAATGAGCAGCGCAAACTATAATTCACCCCTCCACTTT
TRBJ1-1,-,TRBV5-1,-,CASSLAGTGNEAFF,TGCGCCAGCAGCTTGGCCGGAACAGGGAATGAAGCTTTCTTT
TRBJ1-1,-,TRBV7-9,TRBD1,CASSSRGPFEAFF,TGTGCCAGCAGCTCCAGGGGGCCCTTCGAAGCTTTCTTT
TRBJ2-1,few,TRBV6-4,-,CAQSLGRGIYNEQFF,TGTGCCCAGAGCCTCGGTCGGGGGATCTACAATGAGCAGTTCTTC
TRBJ1-4,once,TRBV5-4,-,CASSSGTLSGGVSKLFF,TGTGCCAGCAGCTCCGGGACCCTCTCCGGGGGGGTGTCAAAACTGTTTTTT
TRBJ1-1,-,TRBV19,-,CASSISGAGQIPQAFF,TGTGCCAGTAGTATCAGTGGGGCCGGCCAAATCCCCCAAGCTTTCTTT
TRBJ2-7,once,TRBV14,-,CASSQDLNPQYF,TGTGCCAGCAGCCAAGATCTAAACCCACAGTACTTC
TRBJ1-5,few,TRBV27,-,CASTPGGSNQPQHF,TGTGCCAGCACCCCGGGGGGTAGCAATCAGCCCCAGCATTTT
TRBJ1-2,-,TRBV4-1,-,CASSQLGGGYTF,TGCGCCAGCAGCCAACTAGGGGGTGGCTACACCTTC
TRBJ2-7,-,TRBV27,-,CASSPRAGYEQYF,TGTGCCAGCAGTCCGCGGGCCGGGTACGAGCAGTACTTC
TRBJ2-1,once,TRBV11-3,-,CASSPRTGSYNEQFF,TGTGCCAGCAGCCCCAGGACTGGCTCCTACAATGAGCAGTTCTTC
TRBJ2-7,-,TRBV14,-,CASSQRTVAYEQYF,TGTGCCAGCAGCCAACGGACAGTGGCCTACGAGCAGTACTTC
TRBJ1-1,-,TRBV27,TRBD1,CASSLGQGAENTEAFF,TGTGCCAGCAGTCTCGGACAGGGGGCGGAGAACACTGAAGCTTTCTTT
TRBJ1-2,-,TRBV6-5,-,CASSYSLGQWSGYTF,TGTGCCAGCAGTTATTCCCTAGGACAGTGGAGTGGCTACACCTTC
TRBJ2-5,once,TRBV5-1,-,CASSSQGVSKEETQYF,TGCGCCAGCAGCTCTCAAGGGGTTTCAAAGGAAGAGACCCAGTACTTC
TRBJ1-2,once,TRBV6-5,TRBD1,CASSLGQGFRYGYTF,TGTGCCAGCAGTCTTGGACAGGGGTTTCGCTATGGCTACACCTTC
TRBJ1-1,-,TRBV19,-,CASQNTEAFF,TGTGCCAGTCAGAACACTGAAGCTTTCTTT